Below, 14 T cell receptor beta chains from the same sample are listed, as sequenced in a study of T cell changes during pregnancy in multiple sclerosis. The method was immunoSEQ multiplex PCR; TCRdb's version includes in-frame clones alone and lacks a portion of them. The data show approximately 70,000 clones, just over 90% seen once. Here the sequenced sample was peripheral blood, taken in the third trimester of pregnancy. The receptors come from a female donor with multiple sclerosis, enrolled in a pregnancy study.

The chain carries TRBV4-1 and TRBJ2-3, with D tentatively TRBD2 (6 bases). The V and J ends lost 1 base and 2 bases respectively, with 13 bases between them. This CDR3 is built from 16 residues. Germline CDR1 MGHRA, CDR2 YSYEKL. CDR3 nucleotide sequence: TGCGCCAGCAGCCAAGCCCTGCGGGATGACACAGATACGCAGTATTTT. The encoded protein is CASSQALRDDTDTQYF.

The chain couples TRBV4-2 to TRBJ2-7; a possible D gene is TRBD2 (6 bases). The ends were cut back, 0 bases at V and 5 bases at J, with 20 bases in the middle. Germline V gene data show CDR1 as LGHNA and CDR2 as YNFKEQ. CDR3 length equals 17 residues. CDR3 sequence reads: CASSQEMWQGSGDEQYF. The CDR3 DNA reads TGTGCCAGCAGCCAAGAAATGTGGCAGGGCTCGGGGGACGAGCAGTACTTC.

This clone was found once. The chain is built from TRBV21-1 and TRBJ2-2; the table names TRBD1, a call not compared with the DNA. TRBV21-1 is shown as a pseudogene. The CDR3 runs to 14 residues. The DNA for the CDR3 is TGTGCCAGGGGGGGACAGCCGAACACCGGGGAGCTGTTTTTT. Translating gives CARGGQPNTGELFF.

This CDR3 reads CSVSLGQGWEKLFF. The CDR3 region has the DNA TGCAGCGTCTCCCTGGGACAGGGTTGGGAAAAACTGTTTTTT. The chain employs TRBV29-1 and TRBJ1-4, with TRBD1 identical over 9 bases. This CDR3 is 14 amino acids long. Germline V gene lookup returns CDR1 SQVTM and CDR2 ANQGSEA. V trimming: 6 bases; J trimming: 8 bases; junction bases outside the gene matches: 10.

The DNA of the CDR3 is TGTGCCAGCAGCCCCTCGGGAGCTAACTATGGCTACACCTTC. Translating it yields CASSPSGANYGYTF. V gene TRBV11-2 combines with J gene TRBJ1-2; D is unresolved. V lost 5 bases to trimming and J lost 0 bases, with 10 bases between them. There are 14 residues in the CDR3. Germline V gives CDR1 SGHAT, CDR2 FQNNGV. The entire variable domain, with the rest obtained from reference TRBV11-2 and TRBJ1-2, is as follows: EAGVAQSPRYKIIEKRQSVAFWCNPISGHATLYWYQQILGQGPKLLIQFQNNGVVDDSQLPKDRFSAERLKGVDSTLKIQPAKLEDSAVYLCASSPSGANYGYTFGSGTRLTVV.

This chain links TRBV28 with TRBJ1-5; a weak D match, TRBD1 (5 bases). This CDR3 spans 13 amino acids. CDR1 MDHEN and CDR2 SYDVKM come from the germline V gene. V was shortened by 2 bases and J by 5 bases, with 7 bases between the two germline ends. CDR3 loop: CASSLKGYQPQHF. The DNA for the CDR3 is TGTGCCAGCAGTTTAAAGGGGTATCAGCCCCAGCATTTT.

J is TRBJ1-1 and V is TRBV28; D may be TRBD1 (6 bases). V was cut by 2 bases and J by 0 bases, with 13 bases left in between. Germline assignment: CDR1 MDHEN and CDR2 SYDVKM. The CDR3 runs to 16 residues. The CDR3 coding sequence is TGTGCCAGCAGTTTAGTCACAGGGACCATGAACACTGAAGCTTTCTTT. Protein: CASSLVTGTMNTEAFF.

The CDR3 protein is CASSTRQGPSYTQYF. For the CDR3, the DNA is TGTGCCAGCAGCACTCGACAGGGGCCATCATATACGCAGTATTTT. J is TRBJ2-3 and V is TRBV9; 8 nucleotides line up with TRBD1. The CDR3 runs to 15 residues. Germline CDR1 SGDLS, CDR2 YYNGEE. Unmatched junction bases numbered 11, after V lost 4 bases and J lost 7 bases.

The V call is TRBV4-2, the J call TRBJ2-3; 7 bases are a match to TRBD2. The V gene end was trimmed by 0 bases and the J gene end by 4 bases; junction bases not matched to a gene: 7. CDR1 LGHNA and CDR2 YNFKEQ come from the germline V gene. CDR3 length: 16 residues. CDR3 in amino acids: CASSQDGEGWADTQYF. In DNA, the CDR3 is TGTGCCAGCAGCCAAGATGGGGAGGGTTGGGCAGATACGCAGTATTTT.

The chain joins TRBV10-1 to TRBJ2-3; 7 bases are shared with TRBD2. Trimming took 0 bases from V and 10 from J; bases not matched to a gene: 4. The germline V gene encodes CDR1 WNHNN and CDR2 SYGVQD (reference sequence). The CDR3 contains 13 residues. In nucleotides, the CDR3 is TGCGCCAGCAGTGAGTCGACGCGGGAGTCGCAGTATTTT. It translates to CASSESTRESQYF.

The chain links TRBV7-3 to TRBJ1-1; 9 positions match TRBD1. Germline assignment: CDR1 SGHTA and CDR2 FQGTGA. The trim removed 1 base at V and 4 bases at J, leaving 4 bases unmatched. CDR3 length: 15 amino acids. This CDR3 is CASSLMGQGTTEAFF. DNA for the CDR3: TGTGCCAGCAGCTTAATGGGACAGGGAACCACTGAAGCTTTCTTT.

The chain couples TRBV7-3 to TRBJ2-1; 12 nucleotides align to TRBD2. The CDR3 runs to 17 residues. Germline V gives CDR1 SGHTA, CDR2 FQGTGA. V dropped 5 bases and J dropped 5; count of bases not matched to a gene: 10. The CDR3, as DNA: TGTGCCAGCAGCGAGATAGGACTAGCGGGAAGAAACAATGAGCAGTTCTTC. Protein sequence: CASSEIGLAGRNNEQFF.

The rearrangement uses TRBV12-5 and TRBJ1-2; 7 bases fit TRBD1. V lost 5 bases, J lost 7 bases, and 10 bases stayed unmatched. The CDR3 has 14 residues. Per germline, CDR1 LGHNT and CDR2 FRNRAP. CDR3 nucleotides: TGTGCTAGTGGTACAGGGGTGGTATTCCGTGGCTACACCTTC. Its translation: CASGTGVVFRGYTF.

The chain links TRBV7-2 to TRBJ2-7; TRBD1 matches at 8 bases. The V and J ends lost 5 bases and 4 bases, in that order; junction bases with no gene match: 1. Germline V CDR1 and CDR2: SGHTA, FQGNSA. The CDR3 is 12 amino acids. CDR3 DNA sequence: TGTGCCAGCAGCCAGGGGGCGTACGAGCAGTACTTC. Its translation: CASSQGAYEQYF.